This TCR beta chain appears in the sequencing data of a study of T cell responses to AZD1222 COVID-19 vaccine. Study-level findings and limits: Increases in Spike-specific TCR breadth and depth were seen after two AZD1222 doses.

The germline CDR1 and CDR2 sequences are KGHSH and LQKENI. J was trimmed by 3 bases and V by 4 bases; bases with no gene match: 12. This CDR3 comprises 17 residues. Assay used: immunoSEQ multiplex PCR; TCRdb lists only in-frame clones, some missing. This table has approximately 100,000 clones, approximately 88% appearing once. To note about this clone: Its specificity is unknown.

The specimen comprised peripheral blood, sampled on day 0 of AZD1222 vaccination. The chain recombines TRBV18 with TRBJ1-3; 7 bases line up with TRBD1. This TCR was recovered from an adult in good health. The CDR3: CASSQNTGAADGNTIYF. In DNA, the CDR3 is TGTGCCAGCTCACAGAACACAGGGGCCGCCGATGGAAACACCATATATTTT.